This TCR beta chain was sequenced in a study of blood T cells in healthy people across ages. Using a J-beta primer mix together with a sample-barcoded 5' primer, a second PCR was run for roughly 7 to 11 cycles. TCRdb used MiXCR to reprocess the 5' RACE reads, holding one entry per CDR3 protein. The data hold hundreds of thousands of distinct CDR3 sequences, with approximately 60% observed a single time. Germline CDR1 reads LGHNA; CDR2 reads YNFKEQ. Trimming took 1 base from V and 4 from J, leaving 23 bases between them. CDR3 length: 18 residues. This sequence originates from a man in his forties in good health. The chain employs TRBV4-2 and TRBJ2-7, with a possible D match to TRBD1 (6 bases). The sequenced material came from blood. The CDR3 coding sequence is TGTGCCAGCAGCCAAGTTCCCATCCAAGGGGGACAAACTTACGAGCAGTACTTC. Its protein product is CASSQVPIQGGQTYEQYF.